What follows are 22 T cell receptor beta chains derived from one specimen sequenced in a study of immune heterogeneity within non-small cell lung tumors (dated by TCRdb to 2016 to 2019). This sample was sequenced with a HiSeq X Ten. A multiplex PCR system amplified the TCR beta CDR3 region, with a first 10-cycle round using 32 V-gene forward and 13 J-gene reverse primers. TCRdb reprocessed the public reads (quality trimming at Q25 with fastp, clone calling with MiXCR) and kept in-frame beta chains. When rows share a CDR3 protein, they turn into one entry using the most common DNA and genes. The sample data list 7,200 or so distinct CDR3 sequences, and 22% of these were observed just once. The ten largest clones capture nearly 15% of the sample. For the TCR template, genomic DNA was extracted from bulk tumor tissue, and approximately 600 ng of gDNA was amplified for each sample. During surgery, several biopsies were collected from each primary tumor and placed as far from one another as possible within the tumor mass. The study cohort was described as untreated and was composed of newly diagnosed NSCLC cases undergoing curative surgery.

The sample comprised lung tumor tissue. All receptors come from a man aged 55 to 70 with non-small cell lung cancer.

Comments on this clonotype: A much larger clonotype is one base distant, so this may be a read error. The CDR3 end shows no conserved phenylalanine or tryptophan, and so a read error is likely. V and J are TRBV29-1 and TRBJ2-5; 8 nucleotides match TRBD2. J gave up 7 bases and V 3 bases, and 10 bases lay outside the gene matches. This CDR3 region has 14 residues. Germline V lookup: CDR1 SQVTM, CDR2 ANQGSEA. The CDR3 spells CSVDRGGRGGTQYL. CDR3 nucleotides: TGCAGCGTTGATCGGGGGGGGCGAGGCGGGACCCAGTACTTA.

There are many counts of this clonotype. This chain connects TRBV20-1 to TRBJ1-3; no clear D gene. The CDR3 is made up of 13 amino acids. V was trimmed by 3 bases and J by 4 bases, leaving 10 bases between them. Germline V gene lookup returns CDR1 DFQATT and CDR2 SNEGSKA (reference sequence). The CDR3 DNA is TGCAGTGCTAGGCACCAAGGGGGAAACACCATATATTTT. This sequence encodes CSARHQGGNTIYF.

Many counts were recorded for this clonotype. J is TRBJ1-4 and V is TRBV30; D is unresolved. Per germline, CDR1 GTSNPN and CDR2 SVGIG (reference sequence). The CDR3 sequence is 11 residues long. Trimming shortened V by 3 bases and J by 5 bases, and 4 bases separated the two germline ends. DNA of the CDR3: TGTGCCTGGAGACAAAATGAAAAACTGTTTTTT. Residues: CAWRQNEKLFF.

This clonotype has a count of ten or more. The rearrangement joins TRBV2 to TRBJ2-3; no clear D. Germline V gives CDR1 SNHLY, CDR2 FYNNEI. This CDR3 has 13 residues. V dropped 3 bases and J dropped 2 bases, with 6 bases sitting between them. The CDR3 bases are TGTGCCAGCAGTGATTGGGTCACAGATACGCAGTATTTT. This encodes CASSDWVTDTQYF. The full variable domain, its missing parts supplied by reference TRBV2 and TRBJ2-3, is EPEVTQTPSHQVTQMGQEVILRCVPISNHLYFYWYRQILGQKVEFLVSFYNNEISEKSEIFDDQFSVERPDGSNFTLKIRSTKLEDSAMYFCASSDWVTDTQYFGPGTRLTVL.

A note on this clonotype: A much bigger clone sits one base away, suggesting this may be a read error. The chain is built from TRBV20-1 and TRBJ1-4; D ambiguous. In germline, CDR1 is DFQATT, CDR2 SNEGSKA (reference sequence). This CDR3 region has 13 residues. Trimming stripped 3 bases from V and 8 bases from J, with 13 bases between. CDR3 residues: CSARTRMSEKLFF. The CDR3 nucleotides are TGCAGTGCTAGGACAAGAATGAGCGAAAAACTGTTTTTT.

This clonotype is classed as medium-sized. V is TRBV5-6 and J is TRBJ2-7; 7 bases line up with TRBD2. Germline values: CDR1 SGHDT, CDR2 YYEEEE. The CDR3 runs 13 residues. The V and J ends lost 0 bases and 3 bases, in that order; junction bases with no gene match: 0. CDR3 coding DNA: TGTGCCAGCAGCTTGGGGGACTACTACGAGCAGTACTTC. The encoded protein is CASSLGDYYEQYF.

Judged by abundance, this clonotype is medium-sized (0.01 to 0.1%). CDR3 residues: CASRTGSYEQYF. The CDR3 coding sequence is TGTGCCAGCAGGACAGGGTCCTACGAGCAGTACTTC. The rearrangement joins TRBV6-1 to TRBJ2-7, with TRBD1 matching over 7 bases. Looked up from germline, CDR1 is MNHNS and CDR2 is SASEGT. Trimming at V came to 6 bases and at J to 1 base, leaving 0 bases not matched to a gene. There are 12 residues in the CDR3.

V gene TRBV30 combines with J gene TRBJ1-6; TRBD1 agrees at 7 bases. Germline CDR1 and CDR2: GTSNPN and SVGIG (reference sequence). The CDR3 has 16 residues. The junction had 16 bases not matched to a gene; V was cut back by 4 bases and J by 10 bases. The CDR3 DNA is TGTGCCTGGACTTTCGGAAAGGGGGCACCTAACTCACCCCTCCACTTT. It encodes CAWTFGKGAPNSPLHF.

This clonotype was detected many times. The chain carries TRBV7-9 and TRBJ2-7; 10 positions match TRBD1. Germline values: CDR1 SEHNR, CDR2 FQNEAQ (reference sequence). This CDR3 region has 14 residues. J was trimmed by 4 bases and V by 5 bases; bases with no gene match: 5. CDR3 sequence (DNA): TGTGCCAGCAGCGCGGGACAGGGGTCGTACGAGCAGTACTTC. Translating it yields CASSAGQGSYEQYF.

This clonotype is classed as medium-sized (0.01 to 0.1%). CDR3 sequence: CAWSVPGPLTEAFF. CDR3 in DNA: TGTGCCTGGAGTGTACCGGGACCGCTCACTGAAGCTTTCTTT. The rearrangement uses TRBV30 and TRBJ1-1; maybe TRBD1 (5 bases). Deletions cut 0 bases from V and 4 bases from J, with 12 bases between. CDR3 size: 14 residues. CDR1 GTSNPN and CDR2 SVGIG come from the germline V gene (reference sequence).

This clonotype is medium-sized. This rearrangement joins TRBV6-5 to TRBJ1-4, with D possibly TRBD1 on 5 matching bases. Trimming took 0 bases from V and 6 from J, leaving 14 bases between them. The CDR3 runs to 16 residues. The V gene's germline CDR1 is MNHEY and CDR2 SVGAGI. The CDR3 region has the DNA TGTGCCAGCAGTTACTCGACGGGGCGTTCCGATGAAAAACTGTTTTTT. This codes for CASSYSTGRSDEKLFF.

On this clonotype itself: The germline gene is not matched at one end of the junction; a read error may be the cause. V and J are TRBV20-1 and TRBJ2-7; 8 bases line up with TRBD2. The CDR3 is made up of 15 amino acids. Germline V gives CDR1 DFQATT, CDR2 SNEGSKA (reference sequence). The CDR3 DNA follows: TGCAGTGCTAGAGTACGGCGGGAGGTATACTACGAACAGTACTTC. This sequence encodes CSARVRREVYYEQYF.

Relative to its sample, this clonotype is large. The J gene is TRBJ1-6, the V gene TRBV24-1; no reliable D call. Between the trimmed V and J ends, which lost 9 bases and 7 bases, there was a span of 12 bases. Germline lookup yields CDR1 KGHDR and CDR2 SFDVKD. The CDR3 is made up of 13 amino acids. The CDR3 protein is CATSRSGNSPLHF. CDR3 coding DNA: TGTGCCACCTCGAGAAGCGGGAATTCACCCCTCCACTTT.

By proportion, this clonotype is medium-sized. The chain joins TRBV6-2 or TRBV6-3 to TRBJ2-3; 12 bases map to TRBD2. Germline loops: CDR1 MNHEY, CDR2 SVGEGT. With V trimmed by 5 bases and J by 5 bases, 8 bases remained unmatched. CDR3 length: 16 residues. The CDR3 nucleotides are TGTGCCAGCAGTCATAGACTAGCGGGAGTGGTAGATACGCAGTATTTT. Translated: CASSHRLAGVVDTQYF.

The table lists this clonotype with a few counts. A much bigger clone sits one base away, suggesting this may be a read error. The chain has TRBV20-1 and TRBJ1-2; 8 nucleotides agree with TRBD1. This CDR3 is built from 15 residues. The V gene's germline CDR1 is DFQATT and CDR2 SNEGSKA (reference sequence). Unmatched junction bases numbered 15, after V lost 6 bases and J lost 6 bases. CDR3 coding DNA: TGCAGTGCCCCCCCTACCGGGACAGGCAGCAATGGCTACACCTTC. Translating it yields CSAPPTGTGSNGYTF.

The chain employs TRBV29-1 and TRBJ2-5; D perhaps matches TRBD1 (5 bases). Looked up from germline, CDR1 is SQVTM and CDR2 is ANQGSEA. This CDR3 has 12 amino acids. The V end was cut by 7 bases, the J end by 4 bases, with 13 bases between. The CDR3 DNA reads TGCAGCGACAGGATAGGGTCAGAGACCCAGTACTTC. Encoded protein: CSDRIGSETQYF.

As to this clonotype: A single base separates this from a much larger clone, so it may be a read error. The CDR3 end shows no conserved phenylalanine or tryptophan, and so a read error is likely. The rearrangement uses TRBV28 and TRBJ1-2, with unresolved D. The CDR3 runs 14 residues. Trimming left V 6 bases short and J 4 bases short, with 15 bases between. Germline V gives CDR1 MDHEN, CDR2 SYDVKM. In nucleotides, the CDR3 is TGTGCCAGCAGCTTCATGGGAGGCCCCTATGGCTACACCTCC. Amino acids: CASSFMGGPYGYTS.

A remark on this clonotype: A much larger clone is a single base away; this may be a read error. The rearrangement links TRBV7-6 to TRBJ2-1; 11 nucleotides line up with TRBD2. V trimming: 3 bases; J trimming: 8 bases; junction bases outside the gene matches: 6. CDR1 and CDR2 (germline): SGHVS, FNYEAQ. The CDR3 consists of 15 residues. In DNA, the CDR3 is TGTGCCAGCAGCTTGGGACTAGCGGTGGTGGATGAGCAGTTCTTC. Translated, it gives CASSLGLAVVDEQFF.

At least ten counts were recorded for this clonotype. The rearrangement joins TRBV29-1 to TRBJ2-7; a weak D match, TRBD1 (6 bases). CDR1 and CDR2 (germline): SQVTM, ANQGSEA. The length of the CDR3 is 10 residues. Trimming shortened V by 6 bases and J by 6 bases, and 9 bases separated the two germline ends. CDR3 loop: CSVQGGEQYF. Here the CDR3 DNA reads TGCAGCGTACAGGGTGGCGAGCAGTACTTC.

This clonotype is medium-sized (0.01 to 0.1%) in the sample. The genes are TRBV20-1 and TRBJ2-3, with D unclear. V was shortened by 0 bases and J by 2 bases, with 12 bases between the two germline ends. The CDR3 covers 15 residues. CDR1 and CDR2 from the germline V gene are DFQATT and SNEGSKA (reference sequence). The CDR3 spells CSARDGWGNTDTQYF. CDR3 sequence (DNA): TGCAGTGCTAGAGATGGTTGGGGAAACACAGATACGCAGTATTTT.

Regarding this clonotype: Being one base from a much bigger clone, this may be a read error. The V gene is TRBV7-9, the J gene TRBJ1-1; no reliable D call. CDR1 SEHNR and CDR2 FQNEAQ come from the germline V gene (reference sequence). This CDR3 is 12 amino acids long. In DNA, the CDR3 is TGTGCCAGCAGTTTAGAGAGGACTGAAGATTTCTTT. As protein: CASSLERTEDFF.

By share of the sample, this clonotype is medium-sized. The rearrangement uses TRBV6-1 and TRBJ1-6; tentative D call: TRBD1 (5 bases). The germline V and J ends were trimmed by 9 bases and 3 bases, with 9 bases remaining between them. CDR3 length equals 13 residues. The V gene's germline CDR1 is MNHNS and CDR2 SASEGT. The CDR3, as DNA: TGTGCCAGTCGGGGGTACTATAATTCACCCCTCCACTTT. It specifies CASRGYYNSPLHF.